The source of this T cell receptor (beta chain) is a study of neoadjuvant anti-PD-1 for oral cavity cancer. As for the study in general: Patients mostly received three to four biweekly nivolumab doses at 3 mg/kg before surgery. Around day 43, patients without progression received a fourth nivolumab dose before surgery.

A note on this clone: What it binds is not known.

Most PBMC samples had roughly 0.5 ug input DNA in six replicates. Generated by immunoSEQ multiplex PCR, the TCRdb table keeps only in-frame clones and is missing some. The sample records more than 11,000 clones, 70% to 75% being singletons. Time point described: after neoadjuvant nivolumab, at surgical resection. Overall study findings and caveats: Higher pretreatment Treg/Th17 ratios tracked higher pretreatment blood clonality.

Germline CDR1 reads GTSNPN; CDR2 reads SVGIG (reference sequence). The CDR3 extends over 12 amino acids. V was clipped by 3 bases and J by 6 bases, with 9 bases between them. Sequencing was performed on PBMCs, taken after nivolumab (anti-PD-1) treatment. The source of this sequence is a person aged 35-79 years with oral cavity squamous cell carcinoma. The chain combines TRBV30 with TRBJ1-5; a weak D match, TRBD1 (5 bases). The CDR3 DNA sequence: TGTGCCTGGAGCCTGGGGGGTCAGCCCCAGCATTTT. Protein product: CAWSLGGQPQHF.